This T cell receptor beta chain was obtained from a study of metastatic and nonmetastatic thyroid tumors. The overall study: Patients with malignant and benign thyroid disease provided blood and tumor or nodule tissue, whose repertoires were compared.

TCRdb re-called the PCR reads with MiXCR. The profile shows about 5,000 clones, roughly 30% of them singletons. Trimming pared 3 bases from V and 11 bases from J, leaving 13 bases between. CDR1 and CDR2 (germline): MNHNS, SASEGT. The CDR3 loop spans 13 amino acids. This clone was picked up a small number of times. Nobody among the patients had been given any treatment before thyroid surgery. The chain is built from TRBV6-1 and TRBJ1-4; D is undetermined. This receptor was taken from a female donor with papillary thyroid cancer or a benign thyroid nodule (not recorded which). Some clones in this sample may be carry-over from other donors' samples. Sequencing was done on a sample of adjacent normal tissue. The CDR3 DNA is TGTGCCAGCAGTGACTCCCAGAAAACCAAACTGTTTTTT. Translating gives CASSDSQKTKLFF.